The 18 T cell receptor beta chains below come from one sample, sequenced in a study of CXCR3-negative and CXCR3-positive naive CD8 T cells. UMI labels and 5' RACE were used to prepare the TRB cDNA libraries. TCRdb re-called the 5' RACE reads and catalogs CDR3 proteins one per entry, DNA excluded. The sample data list more than 45,000 distinct CDR3 sequences. The sequenced sample was memory CD8+ T cells from blood. Source of these receptors: a human donor in good health. Some clones in this sample may be carry-over from other donors' samples.

The chain joins TRBV6-5 to TRBJ2-7; TCRdb lists TRBD2, though no DNA is available to test this call. CDR3 length equals 14 residues. Per the germline V gene, CDR1 is MNHEY and CDR2 is SVGAGI. CDR3 region: CATSSPQGTYEQYF.

J is TRBJ2-1 and V is TRBV28; there is no DNA to check the TCRdb D call of TRBD1. The CDR3 is 13 residues long. The germline gives CDR1 MDHEN, CDR2 SYDVKM. CDR3 protein: CASSAVAPGEQFF.

The chain employs TRBV12-3 or TRBV12-4 and TRBJ2-1; the TCRdb call, TRBD2, lacks DNA for checking. This CDR3 is 16 amino acids long. CDR3 residues: CASSGGLVGTYNEQFF.

The V call is TRBV29-1, the J call TRBJ2-2; TCRdb reports TRBD1, a call that lacks DNA to check it against. Germline lookup yields CDR1 SQVTM and CDR2 ANQGSEA. This CDR3 contains 12 residues. CDR3 loop: CSVFGGTGELFF.

V is TRBV28 and J is TRBJ1-5; without DNA, the TCRdb call of TRBD1 cannot be checked. CDR1 MDHEN and CDR2 SYDVKM come from the germline V gene. The CDR3 is made up of 15 amino acids. The CDR3 is CASTPVPGGNQPQHF.

Here the CDR3 reads CASTHDGYQPQHF. This chain joins TRBV28 and TRBJ1-5. The germline CDR1 and CDR2 sequences are MDHEN and SYDVKM. The CDR3 is made up of 13 amino acids.

CDR3 region: CASSLGRAGPPDTQYF. The chain has TRBV14 and TRBJ2-3; TCRdb's D call of TRBD2 is untestable without DNA. The CDR3 has 16 amino acids. CDR1 and CDR2 from the germline V gene are SGHDN and FVKESK. Drawing the rest from reference TRBV14 and TRBJ2-3, the complete variable domain is EAGVTQFPSHSVIEKGQTVTLRCDPISGHDNLYWYRRVMGKEIKFLLHFVKESKQDESGMPNNRFLAERTGGTYSTLKVQPAELEDSGVYFCASSLGRAGPPDTQYFGPGTRLTVL.

The chain recombines TRBV7-9 with TRBJ2-3; TCRdb reports TRBD1, a call that lacks DNA to check it against. The CDR3 length is 15 residues. Per germline, CDR1 SEHNR and CDR2 FQNEAQ (reference sequence). The CDR3: CASRRGSMGTDTQYF.

The rearrangement links TRBV20-1 to TRBJ1-2; TCRdb's D call of TRBD1 is untestable without DNA. Germline V gene sequence: CDR1 DFQATT, CDR2 SNEGSKA (reference sequence). The CDR3 runs to 14 residues. CDR3 region: CSAPSTGASSGYTF.

The chain combines TRBV28 with TRBJ1-2; TCRdb gives TRBD1 as the D gene, but with no DNA this cannot be confirmed. CDR1 is MDHEN and CDR2 is SYDVKM in the germline V gene. This CDR3 has 19 residues. CDR3 amino acids: CASTIGYGLTGGFDYGYTF.

V and J are TRBV29-1 and TRBJ1-2; TCRdb outputs TRBD1, but without DNA this stays unchecked. The CDR3 covers 11 residues. Per germline, CDR1 SQVTM and CDR2 ANQGSEA. CDR3: CSVPEFYGYTF.

V is TRBV29-1 and J is TRBJ2-1; TCRdb gives TRBD1 as the D gene, but with no DNA this cannot be confirmed. The CDR3 covers 15 residues. Germline CDR1 reads SQVTM; CDR2 reads ANQGSEA. The CDR3 reads CSVAHGGTSYNEQFF.

The V gene is TRBV29-1, the J gene TRBJ2-7. CDR1 and CDR2 (germline): SQVTM, ANQGSEA. There are 11 residues in the CDR3. This CDR3 is CSVYGSGEQYF.

J is TRBJ2-1 and V is TRBV6-2 or TRBV6-3; the TCRdb call, TRBD2, lacks DNA for checking. Germline V gene sequence: CDR1 MNHEY, CDR2 SVGEGT. The CDR3 runs 15 residues. The CDR3 reads CASSTLAFTYNEQFF.

J is TRBJ2-7 and V is TRBV7-9; TCRdb's D call of TRBD2 is untestable without DNA. Per the germline V gene, CDR1 is SEHNR and CDR2 is FQNEAQ (reference sequence). The CDR3 spans 17 residues. CDR3 amino acids: CASSLPPGGRASDEQYF.

V and J are TRBV12-3 or TRBV12-4 and TRBJ2-7. CDR3 size: 13 residues. The CDR3 here is CASSLGGLYEQYF.

This chain joins TRBV5-1 and TRBJ2-7. The germline V gene encodes CDR1 SGHRS and CDR2 YFSETQ. This CDR3 is 15 amino acids long. The CDR3 sequence: CASSLPEGTSYEQYF.

The CDR3 here is CASSSGATGELFF. The chain joins TRBV12-3 or TRBV12-4 to TRBJ2-2; TCRdb reports TRBD1, a call that lacks DNA to check it against. This CDR3 comprises 13 residues.